This passage covers 26 T cell receptor beta chains from one sample sequenced in a study of T cell responses to AZD1222 COVID-19 vaccine. TCRdb's copy holds only in-frame clones and misses some; the assay was immunoSEQ multiplex PCR. The sample has roughly 92,000 clones; about 89% are singletons. This material consisted of peripheral blood, taken 28 days after the second AZD1222 dose. The receptors were sampled from an adult who received the AZD1222 COVID-19 vaccine.

The chain carries TRBV9 and TRBJ1-2; TRBD1 aligns across 9 bases. CDR1 and CDR2 (germline): SGDLS, YYNGEE. CDR3 length equals 14 residues. With 4 bases clipped from V and 5 bases from J, the junction kept 6 bases outside the gene matches. The CDR3 DNA follows: TGTGCCAGCAGCCCGGGACAGGGAATTTATGGCTACACCTTC. Its translation: CASSPGQGIYGYTF. The entire variable domain, with the rest obtained from reference TRBV9 and TRBJ1-2, is as follows: DSGVTQTPKHLITATGQRVTLRCSPRSGDLSVYWYQQSLDQGLQFLIQYYNGEERAKGNILERFSAQQFPDLHSELNLSSLELGDSALYFCASSPGQGIYGYTFGSGTRLTVV.

A single count supports this clone. The chain links TRBV18 to TRBJ1-4; tentatively, D is TRBD1 (5 bases). The CDR3 runs 14 residues. CDR1 and CDR2 (germline): KGHSH, LQKENI. Trimming stripped 4 bases from V and 8 bases from J, with 14 bases between. This CDR3 is CASSQDTRGEKLFF. The CDR3, as DNA: TGTGCCAGCTCACAGGACACTCGGGGCGAAAAACTGTTTTTT.

The chain is built from TRBV21-1 and TRBJ1-5. TRBV21-1 is noted as a pseudogene. The CDR3 is 18 residues long. CDR3 protein: CASSKVPRVWKPRQPQHF. The DNA for the CDR3 is TGTGCCAGCAGCAAAGTTCCGAGGGTTTGGAAGCCCCGTCAGCCCCAGCATTTT.

Comments on this clone: This sample includes further DNA sequences coding for the same CDR3. The V and J genes are TRBV19 and TRBJ2-3; D perhaps matches TRBD2 (5 bases). The germline V and J ends were trimmed by 2 bases and 2 bases, with 8 bases remaining between them. The CDR3 has 14 amino acids. CDR1 is LNHDA and CDR2 is SQIVND in the germline V gene (reference sequence). For the CDR3, the DNA is TGTGCCAGTAGTATACCGGGGATCACAGATACGCAGTATTTT. Translation: CASSIPGITDTQYF.

This clone was seen more than once but under ten times. Here the CDR3 DNA reads TGTGCCAGTAGTATTGGGGACAGGGGAGACGAGCAGTACTTC. It codes for CASSIGDRGDEQYF. The chain carries TRBV19 and TRBJ2-7; TRBD1 matches at 10 bases. The CDR3 extends over 14 amino acids. Unmatched junction bases numbered 4, after V lost 3 bases and J lost 5 bases. Per germline, CDR1 LNHDA and CDR2 SQIVND (reference sequence).

This clone appeared a single time. The rearrangement joins TRBV24-1 to TRBJ2-2, with D tentatively TRBD1 or TRBD2 (6 bases each). The V gene's germline CDR1 is KGHDR and CDR2 SFDVKD. The ends were cut back, 4 bases at V and 5 bases at J, with 13 bases in the middle. This CDR3 has 15 residues. The CDR3 DNA sequence: TGTGCCACCAGTGACCCACGGGGGCCTACCGGGGAGCTGTTTTTT. Its protein product is CATSDPRGPTGELFF.

This rearrangement joins TRBV9 to TRBJ2-6, with D hard to call. This CDR3 region has 14 residues. Trimming stripped 4 bases from V and 4 bases from J, with 9 bases between. The V gene's germline CDR1 is SGDLS and CDR2 YYNGEE. CDR3 sequence reads: CASSPFRGANVLTF. CDR3 DNA: TGTGCCAGCAGCCCTTTTCGCGGGGCCAACGTCCTGACTTTC.

The V call is TRBV3-1 (or the pseudogene TRBV3-2), the J call TRBJ2-1; 10 bases map to TRBD2. V shed 6 bases and J 8 bases; nucleotides not matched to a gene: 7. This CDR3 is built from 14 residues. Germline lookup yields CDR1 LGHDT and CDR2 YNNKEL (reference sequence). In DNA, the CDR3 is TGTGCCAGCAGGACTCGTAGCGGGGGGCATGAGCAGTTCTTC. Its translation: CASRTRSGGHEQFF.

This clone was counted a single time. The chain combines TRBV20-1 with TRBJ1-1; no definite D call. Germline assignment: CDR1 DFQATT and CDR2 SNEGSKA (reference sequence). V was clipped by 6 bases and J by 6 bases, with 8 bases between them. The CDR3 extends over 10 amino acids. The CDR3 coding sequence is TGCAGTGCCCCGTTGTCTGAAGCTTTCTTT. Protein: CSAPLSEAFF.

The V call is TRBV10-3, the J call TRBJ1-1; the match to TRBD1 covers 8 bases. The germline CDR1 and CDR2 sequences are ENHRY and SYGVKD. The CDR3 has 13 residues. Germline trimming cut 10 bases from V and 11 bases from J; bases unmatched to any gene: 15. CDR3 nucleotide sequence: TGTGCCACCCGCCCGGGACAGGCATACGGGGCTTTCTTT. Its translation: CATRPGQAYGAFF.

The chain uses TRBV10-2 and TRBJ2-6; D is unresolved. This CDR3 contains 13 residues. The germline V and J ends were trimmed by 6 bases and 4 bases, with 7 bases remaining between them. CDR1 and CDR2 from the germline V gene are WSHSY and SAAADI. CDR3 sequence: CASRVSGANVLTF. DNA of the CDR3: TGCGCCAGCAGGGTGTCAGGGGCCAACGTCCTGACTTTC.

The chain uses TRBV2 and TRBJ1-5; D remains unclear. The CDR3 runs 12 residues. Germline CDR1 and CDR2: SNHLY and FYNNEI. V was trimmed by 5 bases and J by 6 bases, leaving 8 bases between them. The CDR3 sequence is CASSTETQPQHF. CDR3 DNA sequence: TGTGCCAGCAGTACAGAAACTCAGCCCCAGCATTTT.

The rearrangement links TRBV29-1 to TRBJ2-2; D might be TRBD1 or TRBD2, each matching 5 bases. Germline CDR1 reads SQVTM; CDR2 reads ANQGSEA. There are 13 residues in the CDR3. Between the trimmed V and J ends, which lost 4 bases and 7 bases, there was a span of 13 bases. The CDR3 coding sequence is TGCAGCGTTGGGGACCCCATGGGCGGGGAGCTGTTTTTT. It yields the protein CSVGDPMGGELFF.

This rearrangement joins TRBV7-2 to TRBJ1-1; no clear D. There are 13 residues in the CDR3. Germline V gene sequence: CDR1 SGHTA, CDR2 FQGNSA. Trimming removed 6 bases from V and 8 bases from J, with 16 bases in between. This chain's CDR3 is CASSLGPRTEAFF. CDR3 in DNA: TGTGCCAGCAGTCTTGGGCCGCGGACGGAAGCTTTCTTT.

The chain recombines TRBV5-1 with TRBJ2-7, with no clear D. V lost 0 bases and J 2 bases, leaving 12 bases between the germline ends. Germline V lookup: CDR1 SGHRS, CDR2 YFSETQ. CDR3 length: 15 amino acids. CDR3 in amino acids: CASSLAPDVAYEQYF. For the CDR3, the DNA is TGCGCCAGCAGCTTGGCCCCGGATGTCGCCTACGAGCAGTACTTC.

This clone has a handful of counts. The chain combines TRBV6-5 with TRBJ1-4; D gene uncertain. The CDR3 spans 14 residues. Germline V gene data show CDR1 as MNHEY and CDR2 as SVGAGI. The V and J ends lost 6 bases and 5 bases respectively, with 13 bases between them. The CDR3 DNA follows: TGTGCCAGCAGGGACTCAACTTTGAATGAAAAACTGTTTTTT. Translation: CASRDSTLNEKLFF.

The chain is built from TRBV5-1 and TRBJ1-4; no clear D. This CDR3 is built from 15 residues. Germline CDR1 reads SGHRS; CDR2 reads YFSETQ. Between the trimmed V and J ends, which lost 2 bases and 4 bases, there was a span of 12 bases. This CDR3 reads CASSFIGSGNEKLFF. DNA for the CDR3: TGCGCCAGCAGCTTCATAGGGTCTGGTAATGAAAAACTGTTTTTT.

This clone was seen only a few times. J is TRBJ2-5 and V is TRBV7-3, with 8 nucleotides matching TRBD1. The CDR3 contains 17 residues. Germline assignment: CDR1 SGHTA and CDR2 FQGTGA. V lost 1 base and J lost 5; bases outside the gene matches: 12. CDR3 bases: TGTGCCAGCAGCTTAAGTGGCGGGGCAGGGGGCATGGAGACCCAGTACTTC. Translated: CASSLSGGAGGMETQYF.

The chain uses TRBV2 and TRBJ2-1; 14 nucleotides align to TRBD2. The CDR3 sequence is 16 residues long. The V segment lost 5 bases and the J segment 8 bases; nucleotides outside the gene matches: 8. In germline, CDR1 is SNHLY, CDR2 FYNNEI. The DNA for the CDR3 is TGTGCCAGCAGTCGCGGACTAGCGGGGGGTCGGGATGAGCAGTTCTTC. Translating it yields CASSRGLAGGRDEQFF.

This chain joins TRBV18 and TRBJ2-2, with D perhaps TRBD1 or TRBD2 (5 bases each). Germline CDR1 KGHSH, CDR2 LQKENI. The CDR3 contains 12 residues. Between the trimmed V and J ends, which lost 5 bases and 7 bases, there was a span of 8 bases. CDR3 amino acids: CASSKGRGELFF. The CDR3 DNA sequence: TGTGCCAGCTCAAAGGGACGCGGGGAGCTGTTTTTT.

This clone has only a few counts. The genes are TRBV23-1 and TRBJ1-1; D remains unclear. TRBV23-1 is an ORF, with its function uncertain. CDR3 size: 17 residues. V lost 5 bases and J 11 bases, leaving 30 bases between the germline ends. CDR3 protein: CASSKTYSGSYSRQAFF. Written as DNA, the CDR3 is TGCGCCAGCAGTAAAACCTACTCGGGAAGCTACTCTAGGCAGGCTTTCTTT.

Here the CDR3 DNA reads TGTGCCAGCACCCGGGGCGCAGTCAACACCGGGGAGCTGTTTTTT. Translated: CASTRGAVNTGELFF. The chain carries TRBV2 and TRBJ2-2; D is tentatively TRBD1 or TRBD2 (5 bases each). Germline CDR1 reads SNHLY; CDR2 reads FYNNEI. The CDR3 sequence is 15 residues long. The V end was cut by 7 bases, the J end by 2 bases, with 14 bases between.

This sequence joins TRBV5-6 and TRBJ1-5, with 7 bases identical to TRBD1. The CDR3 consists of 15 residues. The V segment lost 4 bases and the J segment 0 bases; nucleotides outside the gene matches: 4. The V gene's germline CDR1 is SGHDT and CDR2 YYEEEE. In DNA form, the CDR3 reads TGTGCCAGCAGCAAGGGACAGTATAGCAATCAGCCCCAGCATTTT. Protein: CASSKGQYSNQPQHF.

This chain connects TRBV25-1 to TRBJ1-4; D gene ambiguous. Trimming pared 5 bases from V and 8 bases from J, leaving 21 bases between. The CDR3 contains 16 residues. CDR1 is MGHDK, CDR2 SYGVNS, per germline. CDR3 residues: CASSPRVGFGIEKLFF. CDR3 in DNA: TGTGCCAGCAGTCCCCGGGTAGGGTTTGGGATCGAAAAACTGTTTTTT. Based on the CDR3 plus reference TRBV25-1 and TRBJ1-4, the full variable domain is EADIYQTPRYLVIGTGKKITLECSQTMGHDKMYWYQQDPGMELHLIHYSYGVNSTEKGDLSSESTVSRIRTEHFPLTLESARPSHTSQYLCASSPRVGFGIEKLFFGSGTQLSVL.

Here the CDR3 reads CAWRGEGETQYF. DNA of the CDR3: TGTGCCTGGCGGGGAGAGGGAGAGACCCAGTACTTC. This sequence joins TRBV30 and TRBJ2-5; D may be TRBD2 (5 bases). V was shortened by 5 bases and J by 4 bases, with 11 bases between the two germline ends. This CDR3 has 12 residues. Per germline, CDR1 GTSNPN and CDR2 SVGIG (reference sequence). Full variable domain (remainder filled in from reference TRBV30 and TRBJ2-5): SQTIHQWPATLVQPVGSPLSLECTVEGTSNPNLYWYRQAAGRGLQLLFYSVGIGQISSEVPQNLSASRPQDRQFILSSKKLLLSDSGFYLCAWRGEGETQYFGPGTRLLVL.

This chain uses TRBV19 with TRBJ1-6, with 8 nucleotides matching TRBD1. CDR1 is LNHDA and CDR2 is SQIVND in the germline V gene (reference sequence). V dropped 5 bases and J dropped 10; count of bases not matched to a gene: 10. There are 15 residues in the CDR3. CDR3 protein: CASSPAPGQGSPLHF. The DNA of the CDR3 is TGTGCCAGTAGTCCGGCCCCCGGACAGGGATCACCCCTCCACTTT.